This passage covers 26 T cell receptor beta chains from one sample sequenced in a study of regulatory T cells in long-lasting Graves disease (TCRdb year 2021). The time point label for this specimen denotes: newly diagnosed GD, antithyroid drugs for less than 3 months. RNA was extracted from PBMCs in TRIzol for both TCR sequencing and RNA sequencing. Libraries came from multiplex PCR. For sequencing, an Illumina HiSeq 4000 was employed. iRepertoire HTBI primers and Arm-PCR amplification of CDR3 regions were used to construct TCR beta libraries. TCRdb reworked the public reads: Q25 trimming with fastp, MiXCR clone assembly, productive beta chains retained. Duplicate CDR3 protein sequences are folded into a single record with the most common DNA and genes. A total of 500,000 or so distinct CDR3 sequences appear in this sample, about 16% of them only once. In total, the top ten clones hold around 25% of the sample.

The same data also went into a second study, on T cells in Graves' hyperthyroidism and ophthalmopathy.

This sample comprised peripheral blood mononuclear cells (PBMCs), obtained at new diagnosis, from a patient treated with antithyroid drugs. The receptors come from a woman aged 40 to 65 with Graves disease. Donor details come from another sample of the same person, matched by shared clones.

This clonotype was recorded at least ten times. The V and J genes are TRBV20-1 and TRBJ2-7; possible D gene TRBD1, 6 bases. This CDR3 is built from 14 residues. The germline V gene encodes CDR1 DFQATT and CDR2 SNEGSKA (reference sequence). Between the trimmed V and J ends, which lost 1 base and 3 bases, there was a span of 13 bases. The CDR3 loop reads CSARGGLQGYEQYF. DNA of the CDR3: TGCAGTGCTAGAGGGGGGCTACAGGGCTACGAGCAGTACTTC.

The CDR3 protein is CASSLNGGNEQFF. Here the CDR3 DNA reads TGCGCCAGCAGCTTAAATGGAGGCAATGAGCAGTTCTTC. V and J are TRBV5-1 and TRBJ2-1, with D possibly being TRBD2 (5 bases). V was shortened by 2 bases and J by 6 bases, with 9 bases between the two germline ends. The CDR3 is 13 residues long. In germline, CDR1 is SGHRS, CDR2 YFSETQ. Combining the CDR3 with reference TRBV5-1 and TRBJ2-1 gives the whole variable domain KAGVTQTPRYLIKTRGQQVTLSCSPISGHRSVSWYQQTPGQGLQFLFEYFSETQRNKGNFPGRFSGRQFSNSRSEMNVSTLELGDSALYLCASSLNGGNEQFFGPGTRLTVL.

The chain links TRBV19 to TRBJ1-5; D perhaps matches TRBD1 (5 bases). V lost 6 bases and J 0 bases, leaving 12 bases between the germline ends. The CDR3 extends over 15 amino acids. CDR1 LNHDA and CDR2 SQIVND come from the germline V gene (reference sequence). Here the CDR3 reads CASSWTDNSNQPQHF. As DNA, the CDR3 is TGTGCCAGTAGCTGGACGGACAATAGCAATCAGCCCCAGCATTTT.

The table lists this clonotype with many counts. V gene TRBV6-1 combines with J gene TRBJ2-3, with D possibly matching TRBD2 (6 bases). V lost 6 bases and J 2 bases, leaving 15 bases between the germline ends. CDR3 length: 15 residues. CDR1 and CDR2 from the germline V gene are MNHNS and SASEGT. DNA of the CDR3: TGTGCCAGCAGCAAGACTAGTAACCCCACAGATACGCAGTATTTT. Translating it yields CASSKTSNPTDTQYF.

This clonotype was seen ten or more times. The chain uses TRBV11-2 and TRBJ2-3, with 10 positions matching TRBD1. Trimming cost V 6 bases and J 2 bases; bases outside gene matches: 5. Germline CDR1 and CDR2: SGHAT and FQNNGV. This CDR3 has 15 amino acids. As DNA, the CDR3 is TGTGCCAGCAGAGACAGGGGGCAGAACACAGATACGCAGTATTTT. Translating it yields CASRDRGQNTDTQYF.

Comment on this clonotype: This may be a read error: a much more frequent sequence differs by one nucleotide. The CDR3 DNA follows: TGTGCCACTAAAGGGTGGCGGGGGCCCACAGATACGCAGTATTTT. It specifies CATKGWRGPTDTQYF. V is TRBV28 and J is TRBJ2-3, with a possible D match to TRBD2 (7 bases). With 10 bases removed from V and 2 bases from J, the gap between germline ends came to 19 bases. Germline CDR1 MDHEN, CDR2 SYDVKM. This CDR3 comprises 15 residues.

Many counts were recorded for this clonotype. The gene calls are TRBV12-3 or TRBV12-4 and TRBJ2-5, with TRBD2 matching 9 bases. This CDR3 comprises 15 residues. The V segment lost 6 bases and the J segment 5 bases; nucleotides outside the gene matches: 10. CDR3 in amino acids: CASSSRAGGVETQYF. CDR3 DNA: TGTGCCAGCAGCTCCCGTGCGGGGGGGGTGGAGACCCAGTACTTC.

V gene TRBV14 combines with J gene TRBJ2-3; the D is unclear. Per the germline V gene, CDR1 is SGHDN and CDR2 is FVKESK. Trimming took 0 bases from V and 0 from J, leaving 7 bases between them. The CDR3 consists of 15 residues. This CDR3 is CASSQEARSTDTQYF. The CDR3 region has the DNA TGTGCCAGCAGCCAAGAAGCCAGAAGCACAGATACGCAGTATTTT.

This clonotype showed up just a few times. The CDR3 region is CASSFPHRAANNEQFF. The CDR3 bases are TGTGCCAGCAGCTTCCCCCACCGCGCGGCCAACAATGAGCAGTTCTTC. This chain joins TRBV7-4 and TRBJ2-1, with D hard to call. Germline V gene data show CDR1 as SGHVT and CDR2 as SQSDAQ. CDR3 length: 16 residues. V was shortened by 3 bases and J by 5 bases, with 17 bases between the two germline ends.

This clonotype turned up a few times. The gene calls are TRBV3-1 and TRBJ2-3; the D gene could be TRBD1 or TRBD2 (5 bases each). Trimming left V 8 bases short and J 0 bases short, with 12 bases between. CDR3 length: 14 amino acids. Germline V gene data show CDR1 as LGHDT and CDR2 as YNNKEL (reference sequence). CDR3 DNA: TGTGCCAGCGGGAGACAGTTTAGCACAGATACGCAGTATTTT. Amino acid sequence: CASGRQFSTDTQYF.

The J gene is TRBJ2-5, the V gene TRBV3-1; 8 bases are shared with TRBD2. CDR1 is LGHDT, CDR2 YNNKEL, per germline (reference sequence). The CDR3 runs 16 residues. Unmatched junction bases numbered 10, after V lost 2 bases and J lost 5 bases. The CDR3 DNA reads as TGTGCCAGCAGCCAATCATCCGGGACTAGGAGTGAGACCCAGTACTTC. Translating gives CASSQSSGTRSETQYF.

Concerning this clonotype itself: With a much larger clone just one base away, this may be a read error. The V and J genes are TRBV27 and TRBJ2-2; either TRBD1 or TRBD2 may fit D (5 bases each). Germline-derived CDR1 and CDR2 are MNHEY and SMNVEV (reference sequence). The CDR3 has 17 amino acids. V dropped 5 bases and J dropped 7 bases, with 23 bases sitting between them. CDR3 coding DNA: TGTGCCAGCAGTATCATACCGGGACGGGGTTTGAGCGGGGAGCTGTTTTTT. This translates into CASSIIPGRGLSGELFF.

This clonotype was found many times. The chain is built from TRBV20-1 and TRBJ1-2; D is possibly TRBD1 (5 bases). The germline V and J ends were trimmed by 1 base and 3 bases, with 15 bases remaining between them. Germline loops: CDR1 DFQATT, CDR2 SNEGSKA (reference sequence). There are 15 residues in the CDR3. The CDR3 loop is CSARVGRGKDYGYTF. CDR3 DNA: TGCAGTGCTAGAGTCGGGAGGGGCAAGGACTATGGCTACACCTTC.

This clonotype was observed a few times. V is TRBV28 and J is TRBJ2-2; no clear D gene. In germline, CDR1 is MDHEN, CDR2 SYDVKM. The CDR3 is 11 amino acids. The V end lost 7 bases, the J end lost 6 bases, and 6 bases lay between the germline ends. DNA for the CDR3: TGTGCCAGCACTGAGGCCGGGGAGCTGTTTTTT. This sequence encodes CASTEAGELFF.

This clonotype was observed at least ten times. V is TRBV5-1 and J is TRBJ1-2; 8 bases map to TRBD1. This CDR3 region has 15 residues. Germline CDR1 reads SGHRS; CDR2 reads YFSETQ. The trim removed 4 bases at V and 8 bases at J, leaving 13 bases unmatched. CDR3 coding DNA: TGCGCCAGCAGCCCAGAGACAGGGGTCAGTTCGGGCTACACCTTC. Encoded protein: CASSPETGVSSGYTF. The full variable domain, with the rest looked up from reference TRBV5-1 and TRBJ1-2, is KAGVTQTPRYLIKTRGQQVTLSCSPISGHRSVSWYQQTPGQGLQFLFEYFSETQRNKGNFPGRFSGRQFSNSRSEMNVSTLELGDSALYLCASSPETGVSSGYTFGSGTRLTVV.

This chain joins TRBV7-2 and TRBJ2-5; D unclear. The CDR3 totals 15 residues. V gave up 5 bases and J gave up 7 bases, with 20 bases separating them. Germline assignment: CDR1 SGHTA and CDR2 FQGNSA. This chain's CDR3 is CASSLYSDPWVTQYF. The CDR3 DNA sequence: TGTGCCAGCAGCCTATACTCCGACCCGTGGGTGACCCAGTACTTC.

Worth noting for this clonotype: Given a much more abundant clone one base away, this may be a read error. The chain joins TRBV7-8 to TRBJ2-3, with TRBD1 identical over 9 bases. The germline V gene encodes CDR1 SGHVS and CDR2 FQNEAQ. Losses at the gene ends were 6 bases for V and 2 bases for J; bases not matched to a gene: 3. There are 14 residues in the CDR3. CDR3 DNA sequence: TGTGCCAGCAGTGGACAGGGGAACACAGATACGCAGTATTTT. Protein sequence: CASSGQGNTDTQYF.

This clonotype was detected only once. V gene TRBV7-2 combines with J gene TRBJ2-3, with 7 bases matching TRBD1. After removal of 5 bases from V and 0 bases from J, the junction contained 17 bases not matched to a gene. Germline V gene data show CDR1 as SGHTA and CDR2 as FQGNSA. The CDR3 runs to 19 residues. The CDR3 here is CASSRRGTAYLSSTDTQYF. CDR3 coding DNA: TGTGCCAGCAGCCGCAGGGGGACAGCCTATCTTTCTAGCACAGATACGCAGTATTTT.

The V call is TRBV7-9, the J call TRBJ2-7; D may be TRBD1 (5 bases). The length of the CDR3 is 16 residues. Germline-derived CDR1 and CDR2 are SEHNR and FQNEAQ (reference sequence). V lost 2 bases and J lost 4, with 18 bases in between. CDR3 coding DNA: TGTGCCAGCAGCTTATCCAGGGCCTTGGTTGAATACGAGCAGTACTTC. It encodes CASSLSRALVEYEQYF.

This clonotype turned up a few times. A clone one base away is much larger, so this may be a read error. The rearrangement joins TRBV5-4 to TRBJ2-1, with D unclear. The length of the CDR3 is 11 residues. The V gene's germline CDR1 is SGHNT and CDR2 YYREEE (reference sequence). Trimming left V 4 bases short and J 5 bases short, with 4 bases between. CDR3 in amino acids: CASSKDNEQFF. The CDR3 bases are TGTGCCAGCAGCAAAGACAATGAGCAGTTCTTC.

This clonotype was observed at least ten times. This sequence joins TRBV2 and TRBJ1-1; D ambiguous. The germline V gene has CDR1 SNHLY and CDR2 FYNNEI. CDR3 size: 13 residues. V lost 1 base and J lost 1, with 4 bases in between. Written as DNA, the CDR3 is TGTGCCAGCAGTGAAGATGAGAACACTGAAGCTTTCTTT. Translation gives CASSEDENTEAFF.

The chain joins TRBV10-2 to TRBJ1-2, with 9 nucleotides matching TRBD1. This CDR3 contains 15 residues. CDR1 WSHSY and CDR2 SAAADI come from the germline V gene. Unmatched junction bases numbered 13, after V lost 8 bases and J lost 6 bases. CDR3 nucleotide sequence: TGCGCCAGCCGCGGTGAGGGACAGGGTCAGAATGGCTACACCTTC. Protein: CASRGEGQGQNGYTF.

V and J are TRBV30 and TRBJ1-1; 10 bases agree with TRBD1. CDR3 length: 13 residues. Germline V gives CDR1 GTSNPN, CDR2 SVGIG (reference sequence). V lost 3 bases and J lost 3; bases outside the gene matches: 1. The DNA for the CDR3 is TGTGCCTGGAGCGGACAGGGGGACACTGAAGCTTTCTTT. Translation gives CAWSGQGDTEAFF.

Ten or more counts support this clonotype. This sequence joins TRBV10-3 and TRBJ2-2; D is perhaps TRBD2 (5 bases). V gave up 10 bases and J gave up 6 bases, with 15 bases separating them. This CDR3 contains 13 residues. Germline CDR1 is ENHRY and CDR2 is SYGVKD. CDR3 sequence reads: CATPATEAGELFF. In DNA, the CDR3 is TGTGCCACCCCCGCGACGGAGGCCGGGGAGCTGTTTTTT.

The rearrangement links TRBV9 to TRBJ1-3; weak D call: TRBD1 (6 bases). The ends were cut back, 0 bases at V and 1 base at J, with 11 bases in the middle. Germline values: CDR1 SGDLS, CDR2 YYNGEE. The CDR3 is 16 residues long. This CDR3 reads CASSVVDRPSGNTIYF. The CDR3 region has the DNA TGTGCCAGCAGCGTAGTAGACAGGCCTTCTGGAAACACCATATATTTT.

This clonotype turned up a few times. V is TRBV27 and J is TRBJ2-1; TRBD1 agrees at 10 bases. Germline V gives CDR1 MNHEY, CDR2 SMNVEV (reference sequence). The CDR3 spans 13 residues. The V segment lost 5 bases and the J segment 10 bases; nucleotides outside the gene matches: 5. The CDR3 bases are TGTGCCAGCAGTACAGGACAGGGGGACGAGCAGTTCTTC. Amino acids: CASSTGQGDEQFF.